This T cell receptor (beta chain) derives from a study of glioma-infiltrating T cells. Study-wide points: Tissue-blood divergence was below expectation in non-neoplastic patients, above in gliomas. Tissue and blood shared very few CDR3 sequences.

Germline V gene sequence: CDR1 SQVTM, CDR2 ANQGSEA. V dropped 6 bases and J dropped 2; count of bases not matched to a gene: 5. CDR3 length: 13 residues. This clonotype was observed a few times. Its antigen is unknown. The iRepertoire nested amplicon-rescue multiplex PCR amplified TCR alpha and beta CDR3s from RNA. Input was about 95-400 ng of tissue mRNA or PBMC total RNA. Using its own MiXCR run on the multiplex PCR reads, TCRdb lists one record per CDR3 protein. In the table there are about 99,000 distinct CDR3 sequences, under 30% of which are singletons. This sequence was found in a human donor with low-grade glioma or glioblastoma, undergoing nonglioma brain surgery, or in good health (not recorded which). Sequencing was carried out using glioma tissue, nonneoplastic brain tissue, or PBMCs (not recorded which). The chain couples TRBV29-1 to TRBJ2-3; 7 positions match TRBD2. CDR3 sequence reads: CSVQGGITDTQYF. CDR3 coding DNA: TGCAGCGTGCAGGGAGGGATCACAGATACGCAGTATTTT.